The 32 T cell receptor beta chains below all came from one sample that was sequenced in a study of blood T cell repertoires in COVID-19. Profiled with immunoSEQ multiplex PCR; TCRdb holds only in-frame clones, not every one. In the table there are 100,000 to 150,000 clones, about four fifths of which are singletons. The sequencing input was peripheral blood. Source of these receptors: a man aged 30-40 years with COVID-19, enrolled during active disease.

The CDR3 spells CASSPRNYNEQFF. The CDR3 DNA follows: TGTGCCAGCAGCCCGAGAAATTACAATGAGCAGTTCTTC. The chain joins TRBV9 to TRBJ2-1; D call uncertain. The germline V gene encodes CDR1 SGDLS and CDR2 YYNGEE. The CDR3 is 13 amino acids. Trimming took off 4 bases at V and 4 bases at J, with 9 bases between the two ends.

Only a few counts were recorded for this clone. The chain combines TRBV30 with TRBJ1-6, with 8 bases that match TRBD1. Unmatched junction bases numbered 5, after V lost 2 bases and J lost 5 bases. This CDR3 is built from 15 residues. Per the germline V gene, CDR1 is GTSNPN and CDR2 is SVGIG (reference sequence). CDR3: CAWSFGQGDNSPLHF. Here the CDR3 DNA reads TGTGCCTGGAGTTTTGGACAGGGAGATAATTCACCCCTCCACTTT.

The rearrangement joins TRBV6-5 to TRBJ2-3, with D unresolved. The CDR3 consists of 13 residues. Per the germline V gene, CDR1 is MNHEY and CDR2 is SVGAGI. Between the trimmed V and J ends, which lost 4 bases and 6 bases, there was a span of 11 bases. The CDR3 sequence is CASSSLRADTQYF. In nucleotides, the CDR3 is TGTGCCAGCAGTTCCTTGCGAGCCGATACGCAGTATTTT.

The gene calls are TRBV18 and TRBJ2-7; 8 nucleotides match TRBD1. The germline CDR1 and CDR2 sequences are KGHSH and LQKENI. The CDR3 loop spans 15 amino acids. Unmatched junction bases numbered 14, after V lost 6 bases and J lost 7 bases. The CDR3 bases are TGTGCCAGCTCGCAAGGACAGGGTCCACATAAGGAGCAGTACTTC. Protein sequence: CASSQGQGPHKEQYF.

J is TRBJ2-1 and V is TRBV11-1; 7 positions agree with TRBD1. The junction had 3 bases not matched to a gene; V was cut back by 3 bases and J by 4 bases. CDR1 is SGHAT, CDR2 FQDESV, per germline (reference sequence). The CDR3 extends over 14 amino acids. The CDR3 spells CASSLSGQYNEQFF. Written as DNA, the CDR3 is TGTGCCAGCAGCTTGTCGGGACAGTACAATGAGCAGTTCTTC.

This clone showed up just a few times. The CDR3 sequence is CASSFDSSGANVLTF. The DNA of the CDR3 is TGTGCCAGCAGTTTCGACAGCTCTGGGGCCAACGTCCTGACTTTC. The rearrangement links TRBV6-2 or TRBV6-3 to TRBJ2-6; TRBD1 is a possible D gene (5 bases). V lost 4 bases and J 0 bases, leaving 7 bases between the germline ends. CDR3 length equals 15 residues. CDR1 and CDR2 (germline): MNHEY, SVGEGT.

The CDR3 nucleotides read TGTGCCAGCAGTGAAGTGGGAGTTTCACCCCTCCACTTT. The encoded protein is CASSEVGVSPLHF. This chain links TRBV6-1 with TRBJ1-6; the D is unclear. The CDR3 totals 13 residues. V lost 1 base and J lost 9, with 7 bases in between. Germline assignment: CDR1 MNHNS and CDR2 SASEGT.

J is TRBJ2-5 and V is TRBV7-9, with D maybe TRBD1 (6 bases). Trimming shortened V by 5 bases and J by 5 bases, and 21 bases separated the two germline ends. CDR1 is SEHNR and CDR2 is FQNEAQ in the germline V gene (reference sequence). This CDR3 region has 16 residues. The CDR3 is CASSARPGRGFETQYF. The CDR3 DNA reads TGTGCCAGCAGCGCCCGACCGGGAAGGGGGTTCGAGACCCAGTACTTC.

The chain joins TRBV7-3 to TRBJ2-3; 9 bases map to TRBD2. The CDR3 spans 13 residues. Germline loops: CDR1 SGHTA, CDR2 FQGTGA. Unmatched junction bases numbered 7, after V lost 5 bases and J lost 10 bases. The CDR3 coding sequence is TGTGCCAGCAGCCCAATGGGACTAGCTGCGCAGTATTTT. Translated, it gives CASSPMGLAAQYF.

This clone was seen once. The J gene is TRBJ2-1, the V gene TRBV5-1; 7 bases are shared with TRBD1. Germline trimming cut 5 bases from V and 4 bases from J; bases unmatched to any gene: 9. Germline lookup yields CDR1 SGHRS and CDR2 YFSETQ. The CDR3 covers 15 residues. CDR3 in amino acids: CASSEGGANYNEQFF. The CDR3 coding sequence is TGCGCCAGCAGTGAAGGGGGCGCAAATTACAATGAGCAGTTCTTC.

Worth noting for this clone: The same CDR3 is also encoded by other DNA sequences in this sample. V and J are TRBV3-1 (or the pseudogene TRBV3-2) and TRBJ1-5; a possible D gene is TRBD1 (5 bases). CDR3 size: 15 residues. Germline V gene data show CDR1 as LGHDT and CDR2 as YNNKEL (reference sequence). Between the trimmed V and J ends, which lost 1 base and 4 bases, there was a span of 11 bases. In nucleotides, the CDR3 is TGTGCCAGCAGCCAAGGGGGGGGACGGAATCAGCCCCAGCATTTT. It translates to CASSQGGGRNQPQHF.

This clone has a single count. This chain connects TRBV19 to TRBJ1-3; no reliable D call. The CDR3 is made up of 17 amino acids. With 8 bases removed from V and 0 bases from J, the gap between germline ends came to 20 bases. Germline V lookup: CDR1 LNHDA, CDR2 SQIVND (reference sequence). The CDR3 coding sequence is TGTGCCAGTGAGATCCGGAGCGGGCAGGACTCTGGAAACACCATATATTTT. It specifies CASEIRSGQDSGNTIYF.

The chain couples TRBV28 to TRBJ2-5; TRBD1 matches 9 bases. Germline CDR1 and CDR2: MDHEN and SYDVKM. The trim removed 6 bases at V and 1 base at J, leaving 6 bases unmatched. The CDR3 is made up of 15 amino acids. The CDR3 spells CASSLMDRGQETQYF. The CDR3 DNA is TGTGCCAGCAGCCTCATGGACAGGGGCCAAGAGACCCAGTACTTC.

The V call is TRBV2, the J call TRBJ1-2; D may be TRBD1 (5 bases). Trimming took off 1 base at V and 3 bases at J, with 6 bases between the two ends. Germline V gene data show CDR1 as SNHLY and CDR2 as FYNNEI. CDR3 length: 13 residues. In DNA, the CDR3 is TGTGCCAGCAGTGAAGAGGGGTACTATGGCTACACCTTC. This sequence encodes CASSEEGYYGYTF.

The chain links TRBV7-8 to TRBJ1-1; D is ambiguous. V gave up 5 bases and J gave up 10 bases, with 17 bases separating them. The CDR3 contains 13 residues. Looked up from germline, CDR1 is SGHVS and CDR2 is FQNEAQ. The CDR3 spells CASSLDTERGAFF. The DNA of the CDR3 is TGTGCCAGCAGCCTAGACACGGAGCGTGGAGCTTTCTTT.

This clone has just one count. V usage is TRBV9 and J usage is TRBJ2-1, with 8 bases matching TRBD2. CDR3 length equals 15 residues. CDR1 is SGDLS, CDR2 YYNGEE, per germline. V lost 2 bases and J lost 5; bases outside the gene matches: 6. CDR3 sequence: CASSVWKGLDNEQFF. The DNA of the CDR3 is TGTGCCAGCAGCGTTTGGAAGGGACTAGACAATGAGCAGTTCTTC.

Only one count was recorded for this clone. V is TRBV30 and J is TRBJ2-7; maybe TRBD2 (5 bases). The V end was cut by 3 bases, the J end by 3 bases, with 12 bases between. CDR1 and CDR2 (germline): GTSNPN, SVGIG (reference sequence). The CDR3 contains 13 residues. The CDR3 nucleotides are TGTGCCTGGAGAGACTCCACTAGCTACGAGCAGTACTTC. This gives the protein CAWRDSTSYEQYF. The full variable domain, its missing parts supplied by reference TRBV30 and TRBJ2-7, is SQTIHQWPATLVQPVGSPLSLECTVEGTSNPNLYWYRQAAGRGLQLLFYSVGIGQISSEVPQNLSASRPQDRQFILSSKKLLLSDSGFYLCAWRDSTSYEQYFGPGTRLTVT.

Only a few counts were recorded for this clone. The rearrangement links TRBV7-8 to TRBJ1-3; the D gene is possibly TRBD1 (5 bases). The CDR3 loop spans 17 amino acids. V was shortened by 5 bases and J by 5 bases, with 22 bases between the two germline ends. Germline V CDR1 and CDR2: SGHVS, FQNEAQ. Here the CDR3 DNA reads TGTGCCAGCAGCCCCGTTGGGGCAGGGAAGATGCGAAACACCATATATTTT. Encoded protein: CASSPVGAGKMRNTIYF.

The rearrangement uses TRBV29-1 and TRBJ2-1, with D tentatively TRBD1 (6 bases). The V gene lost 2 bases and the J gene lost 2 bases, with 13 bases spanning the gap. The CDR3 extends over 15 amino acids. Germline CDR1 is SQVTM and CDR2 is ANQGSEA. The DNA of the CDR3 is TGCAGCGTTGAAACTACAGGGAAGGCCTACAATGAGCAGTTCTTC. It is translated as CSVETTGKAYNEQFF.

This clone was counted a few times. The chain has TRBV5-6 and TRBJ1-2; 9 bases match TRBD1. This CDR3 has 15 amino acids. Germline assignment: CDR1 SGHDT and CDR2 YYEEEE. V trimming: 2 bases; J trimming: 4 bases; junction bases outside the gene matches: 6. The CDR3 DNA reads TGTGCCAGCAGCTTCGGGACAGGGCCCAGCTATGGCTACACCTTC. This encodes CASSFGTGPSYGYTF.

The V call is TRBV11-3, the J call TRBJ2-2; TRBD2 might be the D (5 bases). This CDR3 is 15 amino acids long. The V gene lost 6 bases and the J gene lost 0 bases, with 11 bases spanning the gap. Germline-derived CDR1 and CDR2 are SGHNT and YENEEA. In DNA form, the CDR3 reads TGTGCCAGCAGGGAGGCAGGCGCGAACACCGGGGAGCTGTTTTTT. Protein product: CASREAGANTGELFF.

About this clone itself: The sample has other DNA sequences that encode this CDR3 too. This rearrangement joins TRBV2 to TRBJ2-1; weak D call: TRBD2 (6 bases). CDR1 and CDR2 from the germline V gene are SNHLY and FYNNEI. V was clipped by 3 bases and J by 4 bases, with 13 bases between them. CDR3 length: 15 residues. The CDR3 coding sequence is TGTGCCAGCAGTGACAGGGACTCCTTTTACAATGAGCAGTTCTTC. Translated: CASSDRDSFYNEQFF.

This clone has a handful of counts. This CDR3 is CATRGEMNTEAFF. The CDR3 DNA reads as TGTGCCACCAGAGGAGAGATGAACACTGAAGCTTTCTTT. This chain connects TRBV24-1 to TRBJ1-1; D is uncertain. The V gene's germline CDR1 is KGHDR and CDR2 SFDVKD. CDR3 size: 13 residues. The V and J ends lost 7 bases and 0 bases respectively, with 8 bases between them.

The chain combines TRBV9 with TRBJ2-1; tentative D call: TRBD1 (6 bases). Germline-derived CDR1 and CDR2 are SGDLS and YYNGEE. V was pared by 3 bases and J by 11 bases, with 15 bases between. CDR3 size: 13 residues. CDR3 protein: CASSADPGQKQFF. Here the CDR3 DNA reads TGTGCCAGCAGCGCCGACCCAGGACAGAAGCAGTTCTTC.

This rearrangement joins TRBV6-4 to TRBJ2-3; D call uncertain. The germline gives CDR1 MRHNA, CDR2 SNTAGT. The V end was cut by 0 bases, the J end by 1 base, with 8 bases between. CDR3 size: 15 residues. The CDR3 loop is CASSDSPQGTDTQYF. In DNA form, the CDR3 reads TGTGCCAGCAGTGACTCTCCCCAGGGCACAGATACGCAGTATTTT.

The rearrangement links TRBV18 to TRBJ1-3; TRBD1 matches 7 bases. The CDR3 consists of 15 residues. Trimming at V came to 3 bases and at J to 0 bases, leaving 2 bases not matched to a gene. CDR1 KGHSH and CDR2 LQKENI come from the germline V gene. CDR3: CASSPQGVSGNTIYF. CDR3 nucleotides: TGTGCCAGCTCACCCCAGGGGGTCTCTGGAAACACCATATATTTT. Combining the CDR3 with reference TRBV18 and TRBJ1-3 gives the whole variable domain NAGVMQNPRHLVRRRGQEARLRCSPMKGHSHVYWYRQLPEEGLKFMVYLQKENIIDESGMPKERFSAEFPKEGPSILRIQQVVRGDSAAYFCASSPQGVSGNTIYFGEGSWLTVV.

V and J are TRBV30 and TRBJ1-1; unclear D gene. The V gene's germline CDR1 is GTSNPN and CDR2 SVGIG (reference sequence). Trimming removed 6 bases from V and 0 bases from J, with 8 bases in between. The CDR3 extends over 12 amino acids. CDR3 region: CACGQVNTEAFF. CDR3 coding DNA: TGTGCCTGTGGGCAGGTGAACACTGAAGCTTTCTTT.

V usage is TRBV6-4 and J usage is TRBJ2-3; 9 bases line up with TRBD2. CDR1 MRHNA and CDR2 SNTAGT come from the germline V gene. This CDR3 region has 16 residues. V dropped 3 bases and J dropped 5; count of bases not matched to a gene: 9. CDR3 region: CASSERAGGPGDTQYF. In nucleotides, the CDR3 is TGTGCCAGCAGTGAGAGGGCGGGAGGGCCCGGAGATACGCAGTATTTT.

The rearrangement joins TRBV4-1 to TRBJ2-5; TRBD2 might be the D (5 bases). V lost 0 bases and J lost 3, with 20 bases in between. Germline CDR1 is MGHRA and CDR2 is YSYEKL. CDR3 size: 18 residues. CDR3 DNA: TGCGCCAGCAGCCAAGAGGCTTATCTAGCTACCCGAAAAGAGACCCAGTACTTC. It translates to CASSQEAYLATRKETQYF.

CDR3 bases: TGTGCCAGTTATTACGGGAGGAATACCGGGGAGCTGTTTTTT. Translation gives CASYYGRNTGELFF. This chain connects TRBV19 to TRBJ2-2; 7 bases line up with TRBD2. Germline values: CDR1 LNHDA, CDR2 SQIVND (reference sequence). Trimming removed 8 bases from V and 5 bases from J; junction bases left unmatched: 8. This CDR3 is 14 amino acids long. The full variable domain, with the rest looked up from reference TRBV19 and TRBJ2-2, is DGGITQSPKYLFRKEGQNVTLSCEQNLNHDAMYWYRQDPGQGLRLIYYSQIVNDFQKGDIAEGYSVSREKKESFPLTVTSAQKNPTAFYLCASYYGRNTGELFFGEGSRLTVL.

The V gene is TRBV24-1, the J gene TRBJ1-5, with 9 bases lining up with TRBD1. V shed 2 bases, J shed 8 bases, and the junction held 9 bases outside the gene matches. The CDR3 spans 16 residues. CDR1 is KGHDR, CDR2 SFDVKD, per germline. The CDR3 reads CATSDSWTGAGEPQHF. The CDR3 DNA reads TGTGCCACCAGTGATTCGTGGACAGGGGCGGGGGAGCCCCAGCATTTT.

The V gene is TRBV2, the J gene TRBJ1-6, with 7 bases lining up with TRBD1. The germline V gene has CDR1 SNHLY and CDR2 FYNNEI. V was pared by 6 bases and J by 7 bases, with 9 bases of the junction left unmatched. This CDR3 is built from 15 residues. The CDR3 DNA sequence: TGTGCCAGCAGCGCCGACAGGGTCATCAATTCACCCCTCCACTTT. The encoded protein is CASSADRVINSPLHF.